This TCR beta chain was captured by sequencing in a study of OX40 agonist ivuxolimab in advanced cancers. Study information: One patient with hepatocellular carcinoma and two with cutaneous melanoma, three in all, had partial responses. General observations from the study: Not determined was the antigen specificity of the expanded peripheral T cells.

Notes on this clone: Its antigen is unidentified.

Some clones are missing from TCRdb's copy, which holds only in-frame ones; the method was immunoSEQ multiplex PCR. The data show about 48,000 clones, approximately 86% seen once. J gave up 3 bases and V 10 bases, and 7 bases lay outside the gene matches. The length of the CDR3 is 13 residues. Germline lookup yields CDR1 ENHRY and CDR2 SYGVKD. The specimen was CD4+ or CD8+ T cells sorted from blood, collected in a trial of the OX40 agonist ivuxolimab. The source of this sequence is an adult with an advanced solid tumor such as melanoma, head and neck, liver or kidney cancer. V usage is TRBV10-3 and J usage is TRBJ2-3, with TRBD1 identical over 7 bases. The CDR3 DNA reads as TGTGCCACCACAGGGGTGGGGACAGATACGCAGTATTTT. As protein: CATTGVGTDTQYF.